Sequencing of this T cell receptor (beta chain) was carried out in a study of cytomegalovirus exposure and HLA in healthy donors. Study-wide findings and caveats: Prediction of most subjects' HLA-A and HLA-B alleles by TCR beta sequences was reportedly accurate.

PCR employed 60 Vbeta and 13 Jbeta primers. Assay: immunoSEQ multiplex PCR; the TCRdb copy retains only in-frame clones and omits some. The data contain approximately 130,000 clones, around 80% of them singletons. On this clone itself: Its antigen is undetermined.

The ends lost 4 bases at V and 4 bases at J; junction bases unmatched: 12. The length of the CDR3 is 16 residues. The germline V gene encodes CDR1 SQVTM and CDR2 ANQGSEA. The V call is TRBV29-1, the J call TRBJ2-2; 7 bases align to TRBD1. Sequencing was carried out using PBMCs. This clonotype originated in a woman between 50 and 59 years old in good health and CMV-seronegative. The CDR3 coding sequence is TGCAGCGTTGGACAGGGTTTTCGGTCGAGCACCGGGGAGCTGTTTTTT. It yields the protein CSVGQGFRSSTGELFF.